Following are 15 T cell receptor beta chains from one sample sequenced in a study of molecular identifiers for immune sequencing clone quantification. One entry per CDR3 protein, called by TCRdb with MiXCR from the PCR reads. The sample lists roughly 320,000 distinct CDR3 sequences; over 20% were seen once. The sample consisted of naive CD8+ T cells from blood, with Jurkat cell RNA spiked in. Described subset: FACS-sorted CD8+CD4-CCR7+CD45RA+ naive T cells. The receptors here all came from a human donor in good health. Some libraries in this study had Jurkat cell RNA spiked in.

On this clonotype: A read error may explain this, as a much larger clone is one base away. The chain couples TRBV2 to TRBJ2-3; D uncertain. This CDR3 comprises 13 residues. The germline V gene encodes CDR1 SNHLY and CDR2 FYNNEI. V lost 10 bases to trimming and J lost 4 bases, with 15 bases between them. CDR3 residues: CANKGGRADTQYF. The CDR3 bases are TGTGCCAACAAAGGTGGTCGGGCAGATACGCAGTATTTT.

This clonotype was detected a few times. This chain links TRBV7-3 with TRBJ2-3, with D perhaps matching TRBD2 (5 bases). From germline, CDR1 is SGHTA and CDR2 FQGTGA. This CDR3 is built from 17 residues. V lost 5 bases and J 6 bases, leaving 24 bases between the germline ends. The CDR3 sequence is CASSPTTGPLASDTQYF. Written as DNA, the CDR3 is TGTGCCAGCAGCCCCACTACCGGGCCGCTAGCATCGGATACGCAGTATTTT. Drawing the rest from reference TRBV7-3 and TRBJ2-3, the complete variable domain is GAGVSQTPSNKVTEKGKYVELRCDPISGHTALYWYRQSLGQGPEFLIYFQGTGAADDSGLPNDRFFAVRPEGSVSTLKIQRTERGDSAVYLCASSPTTGPLASDTQYFGPGTRLTVL.

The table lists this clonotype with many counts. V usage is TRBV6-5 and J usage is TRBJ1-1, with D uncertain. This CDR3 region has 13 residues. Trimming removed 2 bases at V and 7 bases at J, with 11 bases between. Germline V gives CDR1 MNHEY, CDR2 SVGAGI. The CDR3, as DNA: TGTGCCAGCAGTTACGAATTACTGGGTGAAGCTTTCTTT. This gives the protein CASSYELLGEAFF.

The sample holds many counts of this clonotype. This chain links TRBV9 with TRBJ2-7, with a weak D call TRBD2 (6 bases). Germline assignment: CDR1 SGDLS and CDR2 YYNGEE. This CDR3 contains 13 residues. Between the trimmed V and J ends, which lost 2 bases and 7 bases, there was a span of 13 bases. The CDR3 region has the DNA TGTGCCAGCAGCGTGGAGGGGCCTGAAGAGCAGTACTTC. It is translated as CASSVEGPEEQYF.

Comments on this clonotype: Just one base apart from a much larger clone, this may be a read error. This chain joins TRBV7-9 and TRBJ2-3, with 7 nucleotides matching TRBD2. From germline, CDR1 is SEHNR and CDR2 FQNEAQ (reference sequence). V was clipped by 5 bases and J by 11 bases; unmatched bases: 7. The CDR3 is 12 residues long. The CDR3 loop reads CASSGLAEVQYF. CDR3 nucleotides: TGTGCCAGCAGCGGGCTAGCGGAGGTGCAGTATTTT.

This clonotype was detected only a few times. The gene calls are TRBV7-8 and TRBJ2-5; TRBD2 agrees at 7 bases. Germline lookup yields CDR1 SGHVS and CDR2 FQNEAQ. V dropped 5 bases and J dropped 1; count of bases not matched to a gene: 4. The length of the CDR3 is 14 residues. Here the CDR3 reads CASSQSGAQETQYF. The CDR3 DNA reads TGTGCCAGCAGCCAAAGCGGGGCCCAAGAGACCCAGTACTTC.

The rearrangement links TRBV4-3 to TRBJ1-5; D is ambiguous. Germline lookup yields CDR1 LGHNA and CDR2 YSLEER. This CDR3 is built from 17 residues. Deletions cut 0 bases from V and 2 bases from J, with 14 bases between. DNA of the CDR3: TGCGCCAGCAGCCAAGATCAAGTGGCGTTTGGCAATCAGCCCCAGCATTTT. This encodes CASSQDQVAFGNQPQHF.

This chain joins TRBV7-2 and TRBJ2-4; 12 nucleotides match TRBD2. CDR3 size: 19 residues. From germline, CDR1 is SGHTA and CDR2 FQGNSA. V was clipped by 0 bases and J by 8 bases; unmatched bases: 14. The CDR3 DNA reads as TGTGCCAGCAGCTTAGCTTTTGGGGGACTAGCGGGTGGTGGGGACATTCAGTACTTC. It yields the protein CASSLAFGGLAGGGDIQYF.

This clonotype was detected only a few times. DNA for the CDR3: TGTGCCAGCAGTGTAGCGGGAAATGCCTACGAGCAGTACTTC. Translation gives CASSVAGNAYEQYF. The rearrangement joins TRBV27 to TRBJ2-7; the match to TRBD2 covers 8 bases. The CDR3 sequence is 14 residues long. J was trimmed by 2 bases and V by 5 bases; bases with no gene match: 5. Germline V lookup: CDR1 MNHEY, CDR2 SMNVEV (reference sequence).

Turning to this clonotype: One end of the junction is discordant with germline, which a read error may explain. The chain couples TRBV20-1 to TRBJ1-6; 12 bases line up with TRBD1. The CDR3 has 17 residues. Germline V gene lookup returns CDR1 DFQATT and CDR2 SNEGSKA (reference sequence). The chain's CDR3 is CSAREGQGAWWNSPPHF. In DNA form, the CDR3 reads TGCAGTGCTAGAGAGGGACAGGGGGCCTGGTGGAATTCACCCCCCCACTTT.

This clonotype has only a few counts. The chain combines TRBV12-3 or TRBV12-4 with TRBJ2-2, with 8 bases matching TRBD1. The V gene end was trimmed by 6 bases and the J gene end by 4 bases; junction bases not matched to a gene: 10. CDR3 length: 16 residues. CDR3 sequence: CASSRQRQGLTGELFF. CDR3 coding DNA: TGTGCCAGCAGCCGTCAGAGACAGGGGCTCACCGGGGAGCTGTTTTTT.

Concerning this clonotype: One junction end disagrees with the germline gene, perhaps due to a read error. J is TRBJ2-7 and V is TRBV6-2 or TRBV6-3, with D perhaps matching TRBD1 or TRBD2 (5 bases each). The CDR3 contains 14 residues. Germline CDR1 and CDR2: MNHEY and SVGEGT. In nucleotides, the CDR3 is TGTGCCAGCAGAGGGGACGGGGTCTTCTACGAGCATTACTTC. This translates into CASRGDGVFYEHYF.

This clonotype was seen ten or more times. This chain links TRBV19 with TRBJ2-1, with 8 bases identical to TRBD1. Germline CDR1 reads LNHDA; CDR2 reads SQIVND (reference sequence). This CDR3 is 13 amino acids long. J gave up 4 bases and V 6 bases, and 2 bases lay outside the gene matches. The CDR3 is CASSTGGYNEQFF. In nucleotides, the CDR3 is TGTGCCAGTAGCACAGGGGGATACAATGAGCAGTTCTTC.

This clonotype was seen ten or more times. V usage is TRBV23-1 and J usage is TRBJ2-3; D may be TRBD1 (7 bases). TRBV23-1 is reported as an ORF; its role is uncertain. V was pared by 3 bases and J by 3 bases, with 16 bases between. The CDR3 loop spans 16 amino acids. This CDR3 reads CASSHPAGTVTDTQYF. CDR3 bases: TGCGCCAGCAGTCACCCCGCGGGGACAGTGACAGATACGCAGTATTTT.

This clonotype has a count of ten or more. The CDR3 DNA sequence: TGTGCCAGCAGCTTAATGGCGGTGAACACTGAAGCTTTCTTT. Its translation is CASSLMAVNTEAFF. The rearrangement uses TRBV7-8 and TRBJ1-1; no definite D call. The V gene's germline CDR1 is SGHVS and CDR2 FQNEAQ. V lost 2 bases and J lost 0, with 7 bases in between. This CDR3 region has 14 residues.